The present TCR beta chain was sequenced within a study of cytomegalovirus exposure and HLA in healthy donors. General observations from the study: Most of the TCR beta V segments (in an earlier analysis) were productive either about 90% or about 30% of the time. A later analysis linked a missense DCLRE1C variant to TCR beta V- and J-gene trimming. 164 TCR beta chains were listed as cytomegalovirus-associated.

Note on this clone: What it binds is not known.

V was cut by 3 bases and J by 11 bases, with 10 bases left in between. The CDR3 consists of 12 residues. CDR1 and CDR2 from the germline V gene are SGHDN and FVKESK. The PCR had 60 Vbeta and 13 Jbeta primers. The table came from immunoSEQ multiplex PCR; TCRdb's copy has only in-frame clones and leaves some out. The repertoire holds about 240,000 clones, with around 81% as singletons. The chain couples TRBV14 to TRBJ2-2; D possibly corresponds to TRBD1 (5 bases). The sequence was obtained from an older woman in good health and CMV-seropositive. The source material was PBMCs. Here the CDR3 DNA reads TGTGCCAGCAGCCACCTCGACAGAGAGCTGTTTTTT. Its translation: CASSHLDRELFF.